This T cell receptor beta chain emerged from a study of blood T cell repertoires in COVID-19. Turning to the study itself: Researchers got acute and convalescent COVID-19 samples from the United States, Italy and Spain.

Clones were sequenced by immunoSEQ multiplex PCR, and TCRdb holds only the in-frame ones, with some missing. There are about 250,000 clones in the sample; roughly 90% occur only once, and less than 3% lies in the top ten. This receptor was identified in a woman between 45 and 60 years old who had recovered from COVID-19. Sequenced sample: PBMCs or T cells enriched from blood (not recorded which).

CDR3 sequence (DNA): TGTGCCAGCAGTTTATTAGTAGTAGCGGCAAACACCGGGGAGCTGTTTTTT. This codes for CASSLLVVAANTGELFF. This chain joins TRBV27 and TRBJ2-2; a possible D gene is TRBD2 (6 bases). This CDR3 is 17 amino acids long. V was cut by 1 base and J by 2 bases, with 14 bases left in between. Germline CDR1 and CDR2: MNHEY and SMNVEV (reference sequence).